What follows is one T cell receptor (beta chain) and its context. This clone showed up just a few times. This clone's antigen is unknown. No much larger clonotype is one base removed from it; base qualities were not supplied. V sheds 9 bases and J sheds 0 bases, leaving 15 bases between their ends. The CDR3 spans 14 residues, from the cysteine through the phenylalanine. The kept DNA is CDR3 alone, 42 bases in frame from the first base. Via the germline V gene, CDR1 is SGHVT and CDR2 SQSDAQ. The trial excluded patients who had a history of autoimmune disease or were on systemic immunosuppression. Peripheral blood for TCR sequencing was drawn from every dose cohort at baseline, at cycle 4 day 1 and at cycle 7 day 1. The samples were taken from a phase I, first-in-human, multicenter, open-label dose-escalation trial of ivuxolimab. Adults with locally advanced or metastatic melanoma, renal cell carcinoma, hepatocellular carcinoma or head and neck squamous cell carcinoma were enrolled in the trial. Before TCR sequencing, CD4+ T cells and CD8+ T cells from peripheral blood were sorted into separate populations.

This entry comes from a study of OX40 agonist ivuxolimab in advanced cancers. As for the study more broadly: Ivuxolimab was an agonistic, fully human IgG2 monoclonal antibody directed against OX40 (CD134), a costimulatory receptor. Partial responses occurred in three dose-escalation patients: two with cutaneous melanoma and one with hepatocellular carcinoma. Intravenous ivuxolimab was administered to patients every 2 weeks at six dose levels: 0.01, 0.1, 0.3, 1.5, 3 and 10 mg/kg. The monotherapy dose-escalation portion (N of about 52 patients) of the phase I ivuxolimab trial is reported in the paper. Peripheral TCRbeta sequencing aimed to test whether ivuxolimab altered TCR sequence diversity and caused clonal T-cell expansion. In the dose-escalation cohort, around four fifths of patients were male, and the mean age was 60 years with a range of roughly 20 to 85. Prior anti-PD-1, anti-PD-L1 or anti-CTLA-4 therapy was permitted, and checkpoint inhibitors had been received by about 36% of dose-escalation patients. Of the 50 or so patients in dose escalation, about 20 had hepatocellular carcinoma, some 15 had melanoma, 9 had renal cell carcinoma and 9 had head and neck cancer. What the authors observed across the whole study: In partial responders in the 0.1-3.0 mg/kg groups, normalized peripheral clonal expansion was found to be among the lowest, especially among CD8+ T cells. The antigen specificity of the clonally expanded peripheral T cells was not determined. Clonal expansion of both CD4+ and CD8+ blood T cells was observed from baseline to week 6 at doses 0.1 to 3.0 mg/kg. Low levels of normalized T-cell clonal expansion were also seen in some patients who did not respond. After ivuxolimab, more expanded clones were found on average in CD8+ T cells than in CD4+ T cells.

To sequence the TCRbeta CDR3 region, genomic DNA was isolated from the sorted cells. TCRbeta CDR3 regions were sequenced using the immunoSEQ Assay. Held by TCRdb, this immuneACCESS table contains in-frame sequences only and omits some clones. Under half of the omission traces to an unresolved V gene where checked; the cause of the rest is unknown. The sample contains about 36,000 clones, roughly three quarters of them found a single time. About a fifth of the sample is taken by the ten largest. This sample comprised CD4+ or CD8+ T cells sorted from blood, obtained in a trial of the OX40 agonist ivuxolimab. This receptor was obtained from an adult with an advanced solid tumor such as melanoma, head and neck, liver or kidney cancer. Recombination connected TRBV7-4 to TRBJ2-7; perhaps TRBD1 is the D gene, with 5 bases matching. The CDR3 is CARKSTGYSYEQYF. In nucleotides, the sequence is TGTGCCAGGAAGAGCACAGGTTACTCCTACGAGCAGTACTTC.